This TCR beta chain is drawn from a study of T cell repertoires in cytomegalovirus infection. For the study at large: It was the public TCR beta signatures that indicated both CMV infection and matching HLA type. Overall study findings and caveats: Ex vivo responses were dominated by HLA-C-restricted CMV-specific TCR beta clonotypes. Of the TCR beta families, the public ones yielded a cumulative frequency that identified carriers of CMV plus the relevant HLA.

TCRdb passed the reads through MiXCR, listing each CDR3 protein once. The sample records under 200,000 distinct CDR3 sequences, 8.5% to 10% being singletons. At least ten counts were recorded for this clonotype. Its target is not known. V shed 1 base and J shed 6 bases, with 13 bases lying between them. Germline loops: CDR1 SGHTA, CDR2 FQGNSA. The CDR3 totals 15 residues. V is TRBV7-2 and J is TRBJ2-1; D is perhaps TRBD2 (6 bases). The specimen sequenced was PBMCs. The TCR was taken from a human donor in good health (CMV status not recorded). Some clones in this sample may be carry-over from other donors' samples. The CDR3 region is CASSLVGTQLNEQFF. In DNA form, the CDR3 reads TGTGCCAGCAGCTTAGTTGGGACTCAGCTCAATGAGCAGTTCTTC. The full variable domain, with the rest looked up from reference TRBV7-2 and TRBJ2-1, is GAGVSQSPSNKVTEKGKDVELRCDPISGHTALYWYRQSLGQGLEFLIYFQGNSAPDKSGLPSDRFSAERTGGSVSTLTIQRTQQEDSAVYLCASSLVGTQLNEQFFGPGTRLTVL.